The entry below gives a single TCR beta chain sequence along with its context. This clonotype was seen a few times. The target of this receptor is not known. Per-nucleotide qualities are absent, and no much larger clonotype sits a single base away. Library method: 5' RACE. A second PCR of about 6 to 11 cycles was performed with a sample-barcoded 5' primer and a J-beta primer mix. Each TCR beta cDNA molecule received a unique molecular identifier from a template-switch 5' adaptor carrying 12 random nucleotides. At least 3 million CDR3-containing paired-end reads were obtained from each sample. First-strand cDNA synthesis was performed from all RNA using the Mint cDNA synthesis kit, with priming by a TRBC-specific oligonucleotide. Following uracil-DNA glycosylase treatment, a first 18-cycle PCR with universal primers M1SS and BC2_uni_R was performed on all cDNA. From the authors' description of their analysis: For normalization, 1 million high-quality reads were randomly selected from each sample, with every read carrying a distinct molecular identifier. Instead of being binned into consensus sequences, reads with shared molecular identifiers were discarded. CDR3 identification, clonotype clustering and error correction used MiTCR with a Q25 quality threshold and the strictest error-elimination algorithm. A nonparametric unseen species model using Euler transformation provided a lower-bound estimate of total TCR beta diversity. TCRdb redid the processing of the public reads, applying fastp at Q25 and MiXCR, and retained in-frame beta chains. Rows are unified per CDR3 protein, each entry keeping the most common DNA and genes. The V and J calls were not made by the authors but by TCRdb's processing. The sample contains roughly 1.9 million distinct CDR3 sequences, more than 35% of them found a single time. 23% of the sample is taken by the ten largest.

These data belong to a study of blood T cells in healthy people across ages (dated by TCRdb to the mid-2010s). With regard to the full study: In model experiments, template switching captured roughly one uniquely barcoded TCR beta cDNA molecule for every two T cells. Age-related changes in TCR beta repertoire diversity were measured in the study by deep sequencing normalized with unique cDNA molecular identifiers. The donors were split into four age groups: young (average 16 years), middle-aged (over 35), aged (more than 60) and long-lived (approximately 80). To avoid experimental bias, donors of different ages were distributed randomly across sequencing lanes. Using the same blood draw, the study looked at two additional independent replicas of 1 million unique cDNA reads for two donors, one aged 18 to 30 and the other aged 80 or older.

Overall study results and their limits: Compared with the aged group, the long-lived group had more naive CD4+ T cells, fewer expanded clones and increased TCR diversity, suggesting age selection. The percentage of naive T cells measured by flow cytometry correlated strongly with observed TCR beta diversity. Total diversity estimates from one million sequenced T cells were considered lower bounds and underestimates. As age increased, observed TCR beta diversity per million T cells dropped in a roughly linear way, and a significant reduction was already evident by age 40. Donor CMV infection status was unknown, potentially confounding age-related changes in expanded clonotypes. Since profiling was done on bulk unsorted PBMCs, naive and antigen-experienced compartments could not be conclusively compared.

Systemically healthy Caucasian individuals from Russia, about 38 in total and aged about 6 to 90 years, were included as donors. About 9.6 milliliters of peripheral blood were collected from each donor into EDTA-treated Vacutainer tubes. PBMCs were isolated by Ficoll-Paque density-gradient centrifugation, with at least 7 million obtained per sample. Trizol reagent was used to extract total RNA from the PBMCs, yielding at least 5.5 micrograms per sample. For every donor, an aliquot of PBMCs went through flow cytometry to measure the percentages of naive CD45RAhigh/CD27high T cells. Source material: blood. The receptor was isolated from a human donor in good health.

The CDR3 loop reads CASSQGFVNEQFF. The nucleotides read TGTGCCAGCAGCCAGGGTTTTGTCAATGAGCAGTTCTTC. The V and J segments used are TRBV11-2 and TRBJ2-1; a weak D assignment points to TRBD1 (5 bases agree). CDR1 and CDR2 were assigned from the germline V gene as SGHAT and FQNNGV. The CDR3 starts with the cysteine, ends with the phenylalanine, and has 13 residues. Just CDR3 DNA is preserved here, 39 bases in frame from base 1. The trim is 5 bases for V and 6 bases for J, with a gap of 11 bases between the germline ends.